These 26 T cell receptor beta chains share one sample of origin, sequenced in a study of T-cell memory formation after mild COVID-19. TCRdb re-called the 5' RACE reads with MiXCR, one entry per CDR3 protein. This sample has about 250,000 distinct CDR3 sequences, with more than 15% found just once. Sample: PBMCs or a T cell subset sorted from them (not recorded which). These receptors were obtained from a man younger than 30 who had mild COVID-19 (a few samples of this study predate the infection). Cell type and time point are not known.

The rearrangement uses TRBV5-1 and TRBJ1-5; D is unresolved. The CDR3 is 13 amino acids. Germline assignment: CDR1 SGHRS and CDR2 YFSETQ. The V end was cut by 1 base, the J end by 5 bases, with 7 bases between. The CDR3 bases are TGCGCCAGCAGCTTGACCGGGGATCAGCCCCAGCATTTT. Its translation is CASSLTGDQPQHF. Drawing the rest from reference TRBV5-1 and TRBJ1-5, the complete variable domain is KAGVTQTPRYLIKTRGQQVTLSCSPISGHRSVSWYQQTPGQGLQFLFEYFSETQRNKGNFPGRFSGRQFSNSRSEMNVSTLELGDSALYLCASSLTGDQPQHFGDGTRLSIL.

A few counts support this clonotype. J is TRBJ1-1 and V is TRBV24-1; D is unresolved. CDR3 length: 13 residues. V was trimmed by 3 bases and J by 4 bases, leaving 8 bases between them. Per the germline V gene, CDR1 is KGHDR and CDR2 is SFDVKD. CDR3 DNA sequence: TGTGCCACCAGTGATGGTGTCGCCACTGAAGCTTTCTTT. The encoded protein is CATSDGVATEAFF.

The CDR3 reads CASSQGFKGNTEAFF. CDR3 nucleotide sequence: TGCGCCAGCAGCCAAGGGTTCAAGGGTAACACTGAAGCTTTCTTT. The chain combines TRBV4-1 with TRBJ1-1; D ambiguous. This CDR3 is built from 15 residues. V was shortened by 1 base and J by 2 bases, with 11 bases between the two germline ends. Germline CDR1 and CDR2: MGHRA and YSYEKL.

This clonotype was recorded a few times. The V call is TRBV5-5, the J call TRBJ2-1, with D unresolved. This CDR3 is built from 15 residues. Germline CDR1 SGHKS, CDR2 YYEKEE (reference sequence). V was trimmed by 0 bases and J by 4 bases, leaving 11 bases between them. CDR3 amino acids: CASSLEGSGYNEQFF. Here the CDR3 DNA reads TGTGCCAGCAGCTTGGAGGGATCGGGTTACAATGAGCAGTTCTTC. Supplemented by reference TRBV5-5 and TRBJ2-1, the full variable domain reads DAGVTQSPTHLIKTRGQQVTLRCSPISGHKSVSWYQQVLGQGPQFIFQYYEKEERGRGNFPDRFSARQFPNYSSELNVNALLLGDSALYLCASSLEGSGYNEQFFGPGTRLTVL.

The CDR3 loop is CSATSDRDVSYNSPLHF. CDR3 sequence (DNA): TGCAGTGCAACGTCCGACAGGGACGTCTCCTATAATTCACCCCTCCACTTT. The chain couples TRBV20-1 to TRBJ1-6; 7 nucleotides line up with TRBD1. CDR1 DFQATT and CDR2 SNEGSKA come from the germline V gene (reference sequence). This CDR3 spans 17 amino acids. With 6 bases clipped from V and 0 bases from J, the junction kept 11 bases outside the gene matches.

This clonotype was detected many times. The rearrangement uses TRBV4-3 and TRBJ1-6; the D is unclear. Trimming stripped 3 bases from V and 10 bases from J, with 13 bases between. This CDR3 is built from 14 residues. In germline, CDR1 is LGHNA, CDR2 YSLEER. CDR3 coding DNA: TGCGCCAGCAGCCAGGCGGGATTAGTATCACCCCTCCACTTT. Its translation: CASSQAGLVSPLHF.

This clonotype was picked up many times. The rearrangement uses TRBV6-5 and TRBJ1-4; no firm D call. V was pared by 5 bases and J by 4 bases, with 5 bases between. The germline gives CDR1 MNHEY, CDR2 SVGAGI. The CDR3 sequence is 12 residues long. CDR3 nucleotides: TGTGCCAGCAGTGCCTTTAATGAAAAACTGTTTTTT. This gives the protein CASSAFNEKLFF.

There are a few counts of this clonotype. CDR3 region: CASSFNLYGYTF. The CDR3 nucleotides read TGTGCCAGCAGTTTTAATCTCTATGGCTACACCTTC. This chain uses TRBV12-3 or TRBV12-4 with TRBJ1-2; D gene ambiguous. The CDR3 has 12 amino acids. V lost 3 bases and J lost 4, with 6 bases in between.

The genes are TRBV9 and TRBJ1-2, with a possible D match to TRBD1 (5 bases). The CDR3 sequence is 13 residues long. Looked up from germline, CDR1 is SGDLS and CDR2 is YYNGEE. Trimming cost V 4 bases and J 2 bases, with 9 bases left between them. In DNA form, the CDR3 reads TGTGCCAGCAGCCCTAGACAGAACTATGGCTACACCTTC. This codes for CASSPRQNYGYTF.

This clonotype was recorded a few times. The CDR3 here is CASSQGAGYPTEAFF. The CDR3 DNA follows: TGTGCCAGCAGCCAAGGGGCAGGGTATCCCACTGAAGCTTTCTTT. This rearrangement joins TRBV3-1 to TRBJ1-1; D is perhaps TRBD1 (5 bases). Trimming removed 1 base at V and 4 bases at J, with 13 bases between. The V gene's germline CDR1 is LGHDT and CDR2 YNNKEL (reference sequence). This CDR3 region has 15 residues.

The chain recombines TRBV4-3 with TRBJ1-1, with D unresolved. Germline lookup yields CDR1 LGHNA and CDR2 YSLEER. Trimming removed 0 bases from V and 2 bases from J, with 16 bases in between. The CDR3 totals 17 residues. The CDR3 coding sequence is TGCGCCAGCAGCCAAGACGCGATAAGGGAGGGTAACACTGAAGCTTTCTTT. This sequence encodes CASSQDAIREGNTEAFF.

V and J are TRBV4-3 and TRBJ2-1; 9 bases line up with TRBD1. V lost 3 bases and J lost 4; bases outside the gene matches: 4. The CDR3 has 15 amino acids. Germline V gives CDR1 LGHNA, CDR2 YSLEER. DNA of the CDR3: TGCGCCAGCAGCCAGGCCGGGACAGGGTACAATGAGCAGTTCTTC. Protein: CASSQAGTGYNEQFF.

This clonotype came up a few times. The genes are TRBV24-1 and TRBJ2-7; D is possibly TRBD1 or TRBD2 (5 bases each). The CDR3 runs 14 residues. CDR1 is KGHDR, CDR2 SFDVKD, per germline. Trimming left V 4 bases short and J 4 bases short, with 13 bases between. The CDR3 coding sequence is TGTGCCACCAGTGACCCCCGGGACGAATACGAGCAGTACGTC. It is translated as CATSDPRDEYEQYV.

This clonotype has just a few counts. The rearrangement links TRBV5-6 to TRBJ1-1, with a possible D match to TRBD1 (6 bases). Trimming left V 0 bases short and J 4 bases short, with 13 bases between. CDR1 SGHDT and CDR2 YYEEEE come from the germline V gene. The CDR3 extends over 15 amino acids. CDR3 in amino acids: CASSLAGRGFTEAFF. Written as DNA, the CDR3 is TGTGCCAGCAGCTTGGCCGGCAGGGGATTCACTGAAGCTTTCTTT.

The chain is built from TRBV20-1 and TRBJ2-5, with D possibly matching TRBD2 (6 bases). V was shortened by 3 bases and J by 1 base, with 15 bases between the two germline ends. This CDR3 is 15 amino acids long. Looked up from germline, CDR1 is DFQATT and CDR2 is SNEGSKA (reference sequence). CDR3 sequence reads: CSARGRKGGQETQYF. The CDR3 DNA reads TGCAGTGCTAGGGGGCGAAAGGGAGGCCAAGAGACCCAGTACTTC.

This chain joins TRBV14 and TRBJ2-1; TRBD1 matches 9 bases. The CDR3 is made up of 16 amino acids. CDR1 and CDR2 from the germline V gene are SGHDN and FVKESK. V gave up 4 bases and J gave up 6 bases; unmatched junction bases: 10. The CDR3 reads CASSRWPGTGPNEQFF. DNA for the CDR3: TGTGCCAGCAGCCGGTGGCCCGGGACAGGGCCCAATGAGCAGTTCTTC.

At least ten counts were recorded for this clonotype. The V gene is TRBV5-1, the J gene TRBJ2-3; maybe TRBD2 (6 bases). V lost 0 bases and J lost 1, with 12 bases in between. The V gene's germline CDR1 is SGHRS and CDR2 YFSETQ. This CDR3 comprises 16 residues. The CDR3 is CASSLGAGPRTDTQYF. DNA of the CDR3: TGCGCCAGCAGCTTGGGCGCGGGGCCGCGCACAGATACGCAGTATTTT.

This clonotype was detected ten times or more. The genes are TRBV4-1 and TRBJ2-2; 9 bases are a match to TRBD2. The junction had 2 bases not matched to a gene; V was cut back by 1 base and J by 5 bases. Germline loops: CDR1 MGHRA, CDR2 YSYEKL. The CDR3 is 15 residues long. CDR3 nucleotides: TGCGCCAGCAGCCAAGTGGCGGGGGGGACCGGGGAGCTGTTTTTT. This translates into CASSQVAGGTGELFF.

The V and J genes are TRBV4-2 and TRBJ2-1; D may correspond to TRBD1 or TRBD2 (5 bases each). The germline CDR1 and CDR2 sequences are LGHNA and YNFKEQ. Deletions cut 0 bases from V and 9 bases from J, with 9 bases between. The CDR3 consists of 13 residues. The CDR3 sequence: CASSQDMGTEQFF. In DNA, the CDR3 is TGTGCCAGCAGCCAAGATATGGGGACTGAGCAGTTCTTC.

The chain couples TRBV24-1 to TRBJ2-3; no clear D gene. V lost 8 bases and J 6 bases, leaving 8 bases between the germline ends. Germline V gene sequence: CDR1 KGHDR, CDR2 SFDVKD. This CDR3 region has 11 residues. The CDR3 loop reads CATTMRDTQYF. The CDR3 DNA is TGTGCCACCACCATGAGGGATACGCAGTATTTT.

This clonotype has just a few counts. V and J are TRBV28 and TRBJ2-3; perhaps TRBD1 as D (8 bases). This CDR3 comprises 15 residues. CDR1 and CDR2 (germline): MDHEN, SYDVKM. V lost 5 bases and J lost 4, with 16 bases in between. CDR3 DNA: TGTGCCAGCAGTAAACAGGGGGGGAAATCAGATACGCAGTATTTT. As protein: CASSKQGGKSDTQYF.

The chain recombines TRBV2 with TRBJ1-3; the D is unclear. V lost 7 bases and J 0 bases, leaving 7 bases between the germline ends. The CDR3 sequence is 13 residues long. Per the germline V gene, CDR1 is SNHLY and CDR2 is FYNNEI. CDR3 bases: TGTGCCAGCAAGGACCCCTCTGGAAACACCATATATTTT. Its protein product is CASKDPSGNTIYF.

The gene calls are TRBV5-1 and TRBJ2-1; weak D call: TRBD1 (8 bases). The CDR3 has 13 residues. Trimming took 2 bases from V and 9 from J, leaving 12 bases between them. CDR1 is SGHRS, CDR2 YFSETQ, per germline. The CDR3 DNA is TGCGCCAGCAGCTTCAACAGGGGGGGTGAGCAGTTCTTC. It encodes CASSFNRGGEQFF.

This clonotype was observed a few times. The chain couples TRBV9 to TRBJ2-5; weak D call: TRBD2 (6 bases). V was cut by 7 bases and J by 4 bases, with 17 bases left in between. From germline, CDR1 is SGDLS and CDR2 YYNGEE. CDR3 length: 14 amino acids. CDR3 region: CASSPEGRGETQYF. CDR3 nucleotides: TGTGCCAGCTCCCCGGAGGGCCGTGGAGAGACCCAGTACTTC. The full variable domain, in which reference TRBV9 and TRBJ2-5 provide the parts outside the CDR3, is DSGVTQTPKHLITATGQRVTLRCSPRSGDLSVYWYQQSLDQGLQFLIQYYNGEERAKGNILERFSAQQFPDLHSELNLSSLELGDSALYFCASSPEGRGETQYFGPGTRLLVL.

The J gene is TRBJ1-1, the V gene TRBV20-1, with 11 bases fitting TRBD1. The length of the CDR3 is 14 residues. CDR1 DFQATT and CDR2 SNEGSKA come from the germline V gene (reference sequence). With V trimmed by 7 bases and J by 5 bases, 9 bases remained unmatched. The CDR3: CSVLGQGVWTEAFF. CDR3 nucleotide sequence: TGCAGTGTCTTGGGACAGGGGGTTTGGACTGAAGCTTTCTTT.

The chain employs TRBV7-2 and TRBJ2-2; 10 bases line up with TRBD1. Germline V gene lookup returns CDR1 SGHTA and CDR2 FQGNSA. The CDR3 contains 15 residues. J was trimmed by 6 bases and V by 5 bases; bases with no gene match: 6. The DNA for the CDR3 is TGTGCCAGCAGCATGACAGGGGGCGAAGCCGGGGAGCTGTTTTTT. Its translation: CASSMTGGEAGELFF.